This is a list of T cell receptor beta chains from one sample in a study of blood T cell repertoires in COVID-19. TCRdb's table, derived via immunoSEQ multiplex PCR, lists solely in-frame clones and lacks some. The sample holds 35,000 to 45,000 clones; about 88% are singletons and the top ten take 13% to 15%. The sequenced material came from peripheral blood. Receptors were obtained from a human donor in a cohort sampled during active COVID-19. The CDR3 runs from the conserved cysteine through the conserved F or W. Each record gives: V gene, J gene, D gene, clone size, CDR3 DNA, CDR3 protein. The D gene is left open where the match is weak. Clone size is not always given. Where it is, it says once, few, many or a class for expanded clones.

TRBV18	TRBJ2-1	TRBD1	-	TGTGCCAGCTCACCAGTGCAAGGACAGGGGTACAATGAGCAGTTCTTC	CASSPVQGQGYNEQFF
TRBV6-5	TRBJ1-2	TRBD1	-	TGTGCCAGCAGTTACTCTCGGCAGGGGGCGTCCGGCTACACCTTC	CASSYSRQGASGYTF
TRBV27	TRBJ2-3	-	-	TGTGCCAGCAGTGGGAACTTCGGACAGTCGAGTAATACGCAGTATTTT	CASSGNFGQSSNTQYF
TRBV20-1	TRBJ2-3	-	-	TGCAGTGTCGGGGAAGATACGCAGTATTTT	CSVGEDTQYF
TRBV7-8	TRBJ1-1	-	-	TGTGCCAGCAGCCCGATTAGCAGCCCGAACACTGAAGCTTTCTTT	CASSPISSPNTEAFF
TRBV15	TRBJ2-5	TRBD2	-	TGTGCCACCAGCAGAGAGAGGACGGGAGGGGAGACCCAGTACTTC	CATSRERTGGETQYF
TRBV7-2	TRBJ1-2	-	-	TGTGCCAGCAGCTTAATGGGCGACAGGTCCTATGGCTACACCTTC	CASSLMGDRSYGYTF
TRBV7-8	TRBJ2-3	TRBD2	medium-sized	TGTGCCAGCAGCCCTAATGGCCGGGAGGCAGATACGCAGTATTTT	CASSPNGREADTQYF
TRBV7-9	TRBJ1-4	-	-	TGTGCCAGCAGCTTAGGGCAGGGGTTAATTAATGAAAAACTGTTTTTT	CASSLGQGLINEKLFF
TRBV18	TRBJ2-3	TRBD1	-	TGTGCCAGCTCACAGTTAGGGACAGGGGTTTCCACAGATACGCAGTATTTT	CASSQLGTGVSTDTQYF
TRBV4-3	TRBJ1-1	-	once	TGCGCCAGCAGCCAAGATCCACTTAACACTGAAGCTTTCTTT	CASSQDPLNTEAFF
TRBV6-6	TRBJ2-5	-	-	TGTGCCAGCAGTTACTCGAGCGCCTCACAAGAGACCCAGTACTTC	CASSYSSASQETQYF
TRBV19	TRBJ2-1	TRBD2	-	TGTGCCACCCGGCTACTAGCGGGGGGTTACAATGAGCAGTTCTTC	CATRLLAGGYNEQFF
TRBV12-3/TRBV12-4	TRBJ2-1	-	-	TGTGCCAGCAGCCGGACAGTCTACAATGAGCAGTTCTTC	CASSRTVYNEQFF
TRBV9	TRBJ2-2	TRBD1	-	TGTGCCAGCAGCGCCGGGACAGGGCGGACCGGGGAGCTGTTTTTT	CASSAGTGRTGELFF
TRBV4-2	TRBJ2-6	TRBD1	-	TGTGCCAGCAGCCAGGAAACGCGGGACAGGGAATTCTCTGGGGCCAACGTCCTGACTTTC	CASSQETRDREFSGANVLTF
TRBV29-1	TRBJ1-2	TRBD1	-	TGCAGCGTAGTGACAGGGACTGGATCTCTGGGCTACACCTTC	CSVVTGTGSLGYTF
TRBV19	TRBJ1-1	-	-	TGTGCCAGTAGTCAGGACAAGATTACATTCTTT	CASSQDKITFF
TRBV25-1	TRBJ1-4	TRBD1	-	TGTGCCACCGCCCCCTCACAGGGGGCGTATAGTGAAAAACTGTTTTTT	CATAPSQGAYSEKLFF
TRBV6-5	TRBJ1-1	-	once	TGTGCCAGCAGTTTCCAGGGGAACACTGAAGCTTTTTTT	CASSFQGNTEAFF
TRBV4-3	TRBJ2-7	TRBD1	-	TGCGCCAGCAGCCATACCCCAGGGGGCCCGCCCTACGAGCAGTACTTC	CASSHTPGGPPYEQYF
TRBV3-1/TRBV3-2	TRBJ1-4	TRBD1	-	TGTGCCAGCAGCCAAGGAAAGGGGACAGCTGAAAAACTGTTTTTT	CASSQGKGTAEKLFF
TRBV5-1	TRBJ1-1	TRBD1	-	TGCGCCAGCAGCTTGCAGGGGGTTTTGGACACTGAAGCTTTCTTT	CASSLQGVLDTEAFF
TRBV3-1/TRBV3-2	TRBJ1-1	-	once	TGTGCCAGCAGCCAAGCCGGGGGGCGCGGTGAAGCTTTCTTT	CASSQAGGRGEAFF
TRBV7-2	TRBJ1-1	-	-	TGTGCCAGCAGCTTAGTGGCAGGGATGAACACTGAAGCTTTCTTT	CASSLVAGMNTEAFF
TRBV6-6	TRBJ1-1	-	-	TGTGCCAGCAGTCACACCCGGGGAGAGAACACTGAAGCTTTCTTT	CASSHTRGENTEAFF
TRBV7-2	TRBJ1-1	-	once	TGTGCCAGCAGCCTCAGGGGATTGAACACTGAAGCTTTCTTT	CASSLRGLNTEAFF
TRBV13	TRBJ2-7	-	-	TGTGCCAGCAGCTTACAGGGCAACCTCTACGAGCAGTACTTC	CASSLQGNLYEQYF
TRBV11-2	TRBJ1-2	-	-	TGTGCCAGCAGCTCCACCGGAGCGGCAGGGGCCCGCTACACCTTC	CASSSTGAAGARYTF
TRBV5-4	TRBJ1-2	TRBD1	-	TGTGCCAGCAGCTTGCCCAAACCCGACAGGGGCTATGGCTACACCTTC	CASSLPKPDRGYGYTF